What follows are 19 T cell receptor beta chains derived from one specimen sequenced in a study of blood T cells in healthy people across ages. PCR was performed a second time for about 6 to 12 cycles using a sample-barcoded 5' primer and a J-beta primer mix. MiXCR was run by TCRdb on the 5' RACE reads, yielding one entry per CDR3 protein. This sample has about 1 million distinct CDR3 sequences; 45% occur once, and the top ten carry approximately 20%. Sequencing used blood. Receptors originate from a woman in her sixties in good health.

V gene TRBV21-1 combines with J gene TRBJ2-4; no check of the table's D call, TRBD2, against the DNA was made. Judging by the DNA end, TRBJ2-7 fits better; the J call may be wrong. TRBV21-1 is a recognized pseudogene. This CDR3 region has 18 residues. The CDR3 bases are TGTGCCAGCAGCAAAGGGGGACTAGCGGGAGAAGGAAGCTACGAGCAGTACTTC. Its translation: CASSKGGLAGEGSYEQYF.

The rearrangement joins TRBV12-3 or TRBV12-4 to TRBJ2-7; possibly TRBD1 for D (6 bases). Trimming took 1 base from V and 3 from J, leaving 13 bases between them. This CDR3 comprises 15 residues. The CDR3: CASSLEGVIDYEQYF. CDR3 DNA sequence: TGTGCCAGCAGTTTAGAGGGGGTGATAGACTACGAGCAGTACTTC.

In the case of this clonotype: At one end the junction does not follow the germline gene, possibly because of a read error. V usage is TRBV20-1 and J usage is TRBJ2-3, with 8 bases aligning to TRBD2. The CDR3 loop spans 14 amino acids. Per germline, CDR1 DFQATT and CDR2 SNEGSKA (reference sequence). The CDR3 region is CSAGREGNTDTRYF. For the CDR3, the DNA is TGCAGTGCGGGTCGGGAGGGTAACACAGATACGCGGTATTTT.

This clonotype was detected only a few times. This chain links TRBV14 with TRBJ2-5; 11 nucleotides line up with TRBD2. J lost 5 bases, V lost 2 bases, and 4 bases had no gene match. CDR1 is SGHDN and CDR2 is FVKESK in the germline V gene. The CDR3 runs to 15 residues. In DNA, the CDR3 is TGTGCCAGCAGCCAAACTAGCGGGAGTCTGGAGACCCAGTACTTC. It yields the protein CASSQTSGSLETQYF.

J is TRBJ2-5 and V is TRBV18; 12 bases agree with TRBD1. The CDR3 runs to 14 residues. After removal of 6 bases from V and 11 bases from J, the junction contained 10 bases not matched to a gene. The germline CDR1 and CDR2 sequences are KGHSH and LQKENI. The CDR3 region is CASSPGTGGKEQYF. DNA for the CDR3: TGTGCCAGCTCCCCCGGGACAGGGGGCAAAGAGCAGTACTTC.

This clonotype was detected a few times. The genes are TRBV3-1 and TRBJ2-5; 9 bases are a match to TRBD2. This CDR3 has 17 amino acids. The germline V gene has CDR1 LGHDT and CDR2 YNNKEL (reference sequence). The V gene end was trimmed by 2 bases and the J gene end by 5 bases; junction bases not matched to a gene: 12. CDR3 sequence reads: CASSQLPPGLAGETQYF. The CDR3 nucleotides read TGTGCCAGCAGCCAACTACCTCCGGGACTAGCTGGGGAGACCCAGTACTTC.

This clonotype showed up just once. The J gene is TRBJ2-2, the V gene TRBV6-6; D not certain. Germline V gives CDR1 MNHNY, CDR2 SVGAGI (reference sequence). The germline V and J ends were trimmed by 6 bases and 5 bases, with 7 bases remaining between them. This CDR3 spans 12 amino acids. Here the CDR3 reads CASRPETGELFF. As DNA, the CDR3 is TGTGCCAGCAGACCCGAGACCGGGGAGCTGTTTTTT.

The chain joins TRBV5-5 to TRBJ2-7; 10 positions agree with TRBD1. The CDR3 has 16 residues. The junction had 6 bases not matched to a gene; V was cut back by 3 bases and J by 0 bases. The germline V gene has CDR1 SGHKS and CDR2 YYEKEE (reference sequence). The CDR3 sequence is CASSSPGQGFSYEQYF. DNA for the CDR3: TGTGCCAGCAGCTCCCCGGGACAGGGGTTCTCCTACGAGCAGTACTTC.

This clonotype was picked up a small number of times. V is TRBV20-1 and J is TRBJ2-7, with TRBD2 as a possible D gene (5 bases). V was trimmed by 3 bases and J by 4 bases, leaving 13 bases between them. The CDR3 is 13 residues long. Germline CDR1 DFQATT, CDR2 SNEGSKA (reference sequence). The CDR3 nucleotides read TGCAGTGCTAGGAGTCGGGAACTATACGAGCAGTACTTC. Amino acid sequence: CSARSRELYEQYF.

This clonotype was observed a few times. This sequence may be a read error, since a much larger clone differs from it by one base. The V gene is TRBV20-1, the J gene TRBJ2-7; D is unclear. The V gene lost 3 bases and the J gene lost 7 bases, with 22 bases spanning the gap. The CDR3 consists of 15 residues. Germline lookup yields CDR1 DFQATT and CDR2 SNEGSKA (reference sequence). The CDR3 spells CSASPGGTPGNEQYF. The CDR3 DNA reads TGCAGTGCTAGCCCCGGCGGAACGCCCGGCAATGAGCAGTACTTC.

A note on this clonotype: One junction end disagrees with the germline gene, perhaps due to a read error. The chain couples TRBV5-1 to TRBJ2-4, with D possibly TRBD1 on 6 matching bases. The DNA end is more similar to TRBJ2-7, so the J call may be wrong. This CDR3 region has 15 residues. From germline, CDR1 is SGHRS and CDR2 YFSETQ. For the CDR3, the DNA is TGCGCCGGCAGCTCCCAACCCGGGACAAACTACGAGCAGTACTTC. Its protein product is CAGSSQPGTNYEQYF.

This clonotype was found a few times. The CDR3 coding sequence is TGTGCCAGCAGCTTAGGTGGGGTCGGGCGGGCAGATACGCAGTATTTT. Protein product: CASSLGGVGRADTQYF. The chain is built from TRBV7-6 and TRBJ2-3, with D tentatively TRBD2 (5 bases). The CDR3 covers 16 residues. Germline assignment: CDR1 SGHVS and CDR2 FNYEAQ. The V gene lost 1 base and the J gene lost 4 bases, with 15 bases spanning the gap.

This chain connects TRBV5-5 to TRBJ2-1, with a weak D call TRBD1 (7 bases). Gene TRBJ2-7 matches the end of the DNA better, so the J call may be wrong. The germline CDR1 and CDR2 sequences are SGHKS and YYEKEE (reference sequence). There are 16 residues in the CDR3. Here the CDR3 reads CASSPGGGFSYNEQYF. As DNA, the CDR3 is TGTGCCAGCAGCCCCGGAGGGGGCTTTAGCTACAATGAGCAGTACTTC.

The chain uses TRBV20-1 and TRBJ2-7, with D uncertain. The CDR3 covers 12 residues. Trimming shortened V by 4 bases and J by 4 bases, and 11 bases separated the two germline ends. Germline assignment: CDR1 DFQATT and CDR2 SNEGSKA (reference sequence). This CDR3 is CSAILPSYEQYF. The CDR3 DNA reads TGCAGTGCTATACTCCCCAGTTACGAGCAGTACTTC.

V gene TRBV12-3 or TRBV12-4 combines with J gene TRBJ2-2; 7 nucleotides agree with TRBD1. Germline trimming cut 6 bases from V and 5 bases from J; bases unmatched to any gene: 12. CDR3 size: 16 residues. The CDR3 reads CASSLAGQASTGELFF. The CDR3 DNA reads as TGTGCCAGCAGCCTTGCCGGACAGGCGTCTACCGGGGAGCTGTTTTTT.

This clonotype appeared a few times. V is TRBV27 and J is TRBJ2-1; D may be TRBD1 (5 bases). The CDR3 totals 14 residues. Germline CDR1 reads MNHEY; CDR2 reads SMNVEV (reference sequence). The ends were cut back, 1 base at V and 3 bases at J, with 7 bases in the middle. The CDR3 DNA reads as TGTGCCAGCAGTTTATGGCAGGGCTACAATGAGCAGTTCTTC. Translated: CASSLWQGYNEQFF.

About this clonotype itself: This may be a read error: a much more frequent sequence differs by one nucleotide. The CDR3 sequence is CASSLGPLDYGHTF. The CDR3 bases are TGTGCCAGCAGTCTAGGTCCTCTTGATTATGGCCACACCTTC. The V and J genes are TRBV28 and TRBJ1-2; D unresolved. From germline, CDR1 is MDHEN and CDR2 SYDVKM. The CDR3 is 14 amino acids.

This clonotype showed up just a few times. The chain links TRBV29-1 to TRBJ2-1; possible D gene TRBD1, 6 bases. CDR3 length: 13 residues. Trimming left V 6 bases short and J 0 bases short, with 9 bases between. Germline V gene data show CDR1 as SQVTM and CDR2 as ANQGSEA. As DNA, the CDR3 is TGCAGCGTATGGACAGTCTCCTACAATGAGCAGTTCTTC. Translation gives CSVWTVSYNEQFF.

This clonotype was picked up a small number of times. This rearrangement joins TRBV9 to TRBJ2-3; TRBD2 agrees at 10 bases. V was clipped by 4 bases and J by 0 bases; unmatched bases: 2. Germline CDR1 reads SGDLS; CDR2 reads YYNGEE. The CDR3 has 15 amino acids. CDR3 sequence: CASSTSGTSTDTQYF. CDR3 nucleotide sequence: TGTGCCAGCAGCACTAGCGGGACGAGCACAGATACGCAGTATTTT.